The clone carrying this TCR beta chain was counted only a few times. The sample originates from a study of blood T cell repertoires in COVID-19. The repertoire was sequenced with immunoSEQ multiplex PCR; TCRdb's copy has only in-frame clones and lacks some. The data show about 330,000 clones, around 87% seen once. The CDR3 has 13 amino acids. CDR1 and CDR2 from the germline V gene are SGHVS and FQNEAQ. With 6 bases clipped from V and 4 bases from J, the junction kept 5 bases outside the gene matches. This chain joins TRBV7-8 and TRBJ2-5, with 7 positions matching TRBD1. The sample taken for sequencing was PBMCs or T cells enriched from blood (not recorded which). The receptor's source is a woman aged 25 to 39 who had recovered from COVID-19. The DNA of the CDR3 is TGTGCCAGCAGTTACAGGGGTGGAGAGACCCAGTACTTC. It encodes CASSYRGGETQYF.